These T cell receptor beta chains were read from a single sample in a study of T-cell reconstitution after alpha-beta-depleted transplantation in children. TCRdb used MiXCR to reprocess the PCR reads, holding one entry per CDR3 protein. The sample lists 300,000 or so distinct CDR3 sequences, about 10% seen once, with around 10% in the top ten. The specimen comprised PBMCs from the stem cell graft donor, sampled from the stem cell graft. The receptors derive from a human donor who donated a stem cell graft to a child with SCID. Both conserved end residues are part of each CDR3. The order of the fields is V gene, clone size, J gene, D gene, CDR3 protein, CDR3 DNA. The D gene is left open where the match is weak. Only some rows state a clone size, as once, few, many or a class for expanded clones.

V gene: TRBV9
clone size: -
J gene: TRBJ2-1
D gene: TRBD1
CDR3 protein: CASSVETGALYNEQFF
CDR3 DNA: TGTGCCAGCAGCGTAGAGACAGGGGCCCTATACAATGAGCAGTTCTTC

V gene: TRBV20-1
clone size: few
J gene: TRBJ1-2
D gene: -
CDR3 protein: CSARELGSNYGYTF
CDR3 DNA: TGCAGTGCTAGGGAGTTGGGGTCTAACTATGGCTACACCTTC

V gene: TRBV2
clone size: few
J gene: TRBJ1-1
D gene: -
CDR3 protein: CASSEAQRDTEAFF
CDR3 DNA: TGTGCCAGCAGTGAAGCGCAGAGGGACACTGAAGCTTTCTTT

V gene: TRBV20-1
clone size: many
J gene: TRBJ2-5
D gene: TRBD1
CDR3 protein: CSASLGQQETQYF
CDR3 DNA: TGCAGTGCTAGCCTGGGACAGCAAGAGACCCAGTACTTC

V gene: TRBV12-3/TRBV12-4
clone size: few
J gene: TRBJ1-4
D gene: -
CDR3 protein: CASSFTVRRAGEKLFF
CDR3 DNA: TGTGCCAGCAGTTTTACAGTCAGGAGAGCGGGCGAAAAACTGTTTTTT

V gene: TRBV10-3
clone size: many
J gene: TRBJ2-2
D gene: TRBD1
CDR3 protein: CAISETGVDTGELFF
CDR3 DNA: TGTGCCATCAGTGAAACAGGGGTAGACACCGGGGAGCTGTTTTTT

V gene: TRBV12-3/TRBV12-4
clone size: -
J gene: TRBJ1-5
D gene: -
CDR3 protein: CASSLALGQPQHF
CDR3 DNA: TGTGCCAGCAGTTTAGCGCTGGGACAGCCCCAGCATTTT

V gene: TRBV12-3/TRBV12-4
clone size: many
J gene: TRBJ2-2
D gene: -
CDR3 protein: CASSLNPNTGELFF
CDR3 DNA: TGTGCCAGCAGTTTGAACCCAAACACCGGGGAGCTGTTTTTT

V gene: TRBV12-3/TRBV12-4
clone size: few
J gene: TRBJ1-5
D gene: -
CDR3 protein: CASWGTGLGNQPQHF
CDR3 DNA: TGTGCCAGCTGGGGAACAGGGCTCGGGAATCAGCCCCAGCATTTT

V gene: TRBV20-1
clone size: -
J gene: TRBJ2-2
D gene: -
CDR3 protein: CSARTANTGELFF
CDR3 DNA: TGCAGTGCTAGGACGGCAAACACCGGGGAGCTGTTTTTT